This T cell receptor (beta chain) is drawn from a study of blood T cells in healthy people across ages. Study-level background: About one barcoded beta molecule per two T cells was the capture yield of template switching.

Per sample, a minimum of 6 million PBMCs were isolated. Next came a second PCR, run for about 6 to 11 cycles, which used a sample-barcoded 5' primer along with a J-beta primer mix. A single record per CDR3 protein comes from TCRdb applying MiXCR to the 5' RACE reads. There are 800,000 or so distinct CDR3 sequences in the sample; around 45% occur only once, and 15% to 20% lies in the top ten. This clonotype was recorded at least ten times. CDR3 size: 14 residues. V was trimmed by 0 bases and J by 0 bases, leaving 5 bases between them. CDR1 LGHNA and CDR2 YSLEER come from the germline V gene. V and J are TRBV4-3 and TRBJ1-1; no definite D call. This clonotype was sampled from an older man in good health. What was sequenced was blood. CDR3 region: CASSQDGLNTEAFF. The CDR3 DNA reads as TGCGCCAGCAGCCAAGACGGATTGAACACTGAAGCTTTCTTT.